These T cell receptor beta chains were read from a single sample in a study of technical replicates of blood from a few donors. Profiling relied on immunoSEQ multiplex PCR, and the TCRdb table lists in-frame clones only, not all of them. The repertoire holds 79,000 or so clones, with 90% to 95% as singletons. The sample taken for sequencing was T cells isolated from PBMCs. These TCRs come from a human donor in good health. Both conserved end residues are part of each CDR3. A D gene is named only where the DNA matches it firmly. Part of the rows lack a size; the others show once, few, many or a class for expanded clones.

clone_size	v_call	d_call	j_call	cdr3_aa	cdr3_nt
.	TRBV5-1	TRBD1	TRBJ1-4	CASSLAGQGNEKLFF	TGCGCCAGCAGCTTGGCGGGACAGGGGAATGAAAAACTGTTTTTT
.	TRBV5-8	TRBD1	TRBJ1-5	CASSFNRGSNQPQHF	TGTGCCAGCAGCTTCAACAGGGGTAGCAATCAGCCCCAGCATTTT
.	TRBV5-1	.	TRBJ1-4	CASSLTQATNEKLFF	TGCGCCAGCAGCTTGACGCAGGCAACTAATGAAAAACTGTTTTTT
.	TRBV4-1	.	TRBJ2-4	CASSRTVLAKNIQYF	TGCGCCAGCAGCAGGACAGTACTAGCCAAAAACATTCAGTACTTC
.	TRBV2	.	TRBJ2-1	CASKGLFYNEQFF	TGTGCCAGCAAAGGACTATTCTACAATGAGCAGTTCTTC
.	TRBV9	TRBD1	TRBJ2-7	CASTTGTGAYEQYF	TGTGCCAGCACCACTGGGACAGGGGCCTACGAGCAGTACTTC
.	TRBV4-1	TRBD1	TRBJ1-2	CASSQDWTGDYGYTF	TGCGCCAGCAGCCAAGACTGGACAGGGGACTATGGCTACACCTTC
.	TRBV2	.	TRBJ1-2	CASRAAYGYTF	TGTGCCAGCAGGGCCGCCTATGGCTACACCTTC
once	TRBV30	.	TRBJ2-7	CAWRSAYEQYF	TGTGCCTGGAGGTCGGCCTACGAGCAGTACTTC
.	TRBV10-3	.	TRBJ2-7	CAISQGIGYEQYF	TGTGCCATCAGTCAGGGGATAGGCTACGAGCAGTACTTC
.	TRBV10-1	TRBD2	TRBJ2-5	CASSESGGSGTQYF	TGCGCCAGCAGTGAGAGCGGGGGGTCCGGGACCCAGTACTTC
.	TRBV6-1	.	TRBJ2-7	CAGGDISISYEQYF	TGTGCCGGGGGGGACATTTCCATCTCCTACGAGCAGTACTTC
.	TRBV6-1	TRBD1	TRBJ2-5	CASRKEQGAMETQYF	TGTGCCAGCAGGAAGGAACAGGGGGCAATGGAGACCCAGTACTTC
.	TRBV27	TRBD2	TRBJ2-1	CASSPPLADYYNKQFF	TGTGCCAGCAGTCCGCCCCTAGCGGACTACTACAATAAGCAGTTCTTC
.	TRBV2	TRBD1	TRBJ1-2	CASRAGTAKSSNYGYTF	TGTGCCAGCAGAGCCGGGACAGCCAAATCCTCTAACTATGGCTACACCTTC
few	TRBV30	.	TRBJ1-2	CAQGRGYGYTF	TGTGCCCAAGGAAGAGGGTATGGCTACACCTTC
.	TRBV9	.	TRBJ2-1	CASSVVANEQFF	TGTGCCAGCAGCGTAGTAGCCAATGAGCAGTTCTTC
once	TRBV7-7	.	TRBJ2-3	CASSLGTSRVDTQYF	TGTGCCAGCAGCTTAGGTACTAGCAGGGTGGATACGCAGTATTTT
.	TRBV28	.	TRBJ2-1	CASSLERISYNERFF	TGTGCCAGCAGTTTAGAGCGGATCTCATACAATGAGCGGTTCTTC
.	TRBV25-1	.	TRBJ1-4	CASSEGTKAEKLFF	TGTGCCAGCAGTGAAGGGACAAAAGCAGAAAAACTGTTTTTT
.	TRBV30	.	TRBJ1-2	CAWSVPAGIYGYTF	TGTGCCTGGAGTGTACCTGCGGGCATCTATGGCTACACCTTC
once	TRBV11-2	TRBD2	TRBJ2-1	CASRPITSGRVRFF	TGTGCCAGTAGACCAATTACTAGCGGGAGAGTGCGGTTCTTC
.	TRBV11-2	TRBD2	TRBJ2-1	CASSTGLAYNEQFF	TGTGCCAGCAGCACCGGACTAGCATACAATGAGCAGTTCTTC
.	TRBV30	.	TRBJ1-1	CAWSPDPNTEAFF	TGTGCCTGGAGCCCAGATCCGAACACTGAAGCTTTCTTT
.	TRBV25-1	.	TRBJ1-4	CASSEYRGRPATNEKLFF	TGTGCCAGCAGTGAATATCGGGGGAGACCGGCAACTAATGAAAAACTGTTTTTT
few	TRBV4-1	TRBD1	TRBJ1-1	CASSQPSGQLNTEAFF	TGCGCCAGCAGCCAACCCTCGGGACAGCTGAACACTGAAGCTTTCTTT
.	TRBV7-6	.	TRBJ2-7	CASSLGAAQEQYF	TGTGCCAGCAGCTTAGGTGCGGCTCAGGAGCAGTACTTC
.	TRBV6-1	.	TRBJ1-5	CASSDFYRSGNQPQHF	TGTGCCAGCAGTGATTTCTACAGAAGCGGGAATCAGCCCCAGCATTTT
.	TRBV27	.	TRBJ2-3	CASSLNYGTDTQYF	TGTGCCAGCAGTCTAAACTATGGCACAGATACGCAGTATTTT
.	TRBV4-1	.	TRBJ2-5	CASSQGELVETQYF	TGCGCCAGCAGCCAAGGGGAGCTGGTAGAGACCCAGTACTTC
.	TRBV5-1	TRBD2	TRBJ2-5	CASSLVTSAQETQYF	TGCGCCAGCAGCTTGGTGACTAGCGCACAAGAGACCCAGTACTTC
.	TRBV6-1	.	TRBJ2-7	CASSEGVLVEQYF	TGTGCCAGCAGTGAAGGGGTCCTAGTCGAGCAGTACTTC